This T cell receptor beta chain is drawn from a study of blood T cell repertoires in COVID-19. Between the trimmed V and J ends, which lost 5 bases and 3 bases, there was a span of 16 bases. This CDR3 region has 15 residues. CDR1 is LGHDT, CDR2 YNNKEL, per germline (reference sequence). Sequenced by immunoSEQ multiplex PCR; TCRdb stores in-frame clones only, minus some. The table shows about 250,000 clones, with roughly four fifths occurring only once. This clonotype was sampled from a woman in her forties who had been exposed to COVID-19. The material sequenced was PBMCs or T cells enriched from blood (not recorded which). The chain recombines TRBV3-1 (or the pseudogene TRBV3-2) with TRBJ1-1, with a tentative D call TRBD1 (5 bases). The CDR3 region has the DNA TGTGCCAGCAGCTCAAGCCGGAGGGGAGACACTGAAGCTTTCTTT. Translation gives CASSSSRRGDTEAFF.